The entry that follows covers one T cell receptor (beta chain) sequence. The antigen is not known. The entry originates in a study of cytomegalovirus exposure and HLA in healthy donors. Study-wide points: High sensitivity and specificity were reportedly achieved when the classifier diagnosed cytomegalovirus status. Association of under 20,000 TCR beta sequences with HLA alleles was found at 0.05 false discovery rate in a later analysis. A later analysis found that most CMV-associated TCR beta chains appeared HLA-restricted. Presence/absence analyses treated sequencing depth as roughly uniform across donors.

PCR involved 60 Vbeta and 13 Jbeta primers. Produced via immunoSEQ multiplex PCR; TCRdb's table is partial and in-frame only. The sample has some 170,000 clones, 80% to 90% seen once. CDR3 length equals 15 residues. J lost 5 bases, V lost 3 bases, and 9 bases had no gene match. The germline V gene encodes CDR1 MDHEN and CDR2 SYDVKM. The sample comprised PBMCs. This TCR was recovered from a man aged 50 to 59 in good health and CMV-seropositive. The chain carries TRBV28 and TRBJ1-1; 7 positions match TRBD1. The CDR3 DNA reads TGTGCCAGCAGTTTTTCCCCTCCAGGGGGGACTGAAGCTTTCTTT. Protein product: CASSFSPPGGTEAFF.